The clone carrying this T cell receptor (beta chain) appeared a few times. The data are from a study of blood T cell repertoires in COVID-19. Study at large: Nucleic acid was either cDNA or gDNA, and it came from T cells, B-cell-depleted T cells, or PBMCs.

With 4 bases removed from V and 4 bases from J, the gap between germline ends came to 13 bases. Germline lookup yields CDR1 LGHDT and CDR2 YNNKEL (reference sequence). CDR3 length equals 14 residues. Assay used: immunoSEQ multiplex PCR; TCRdb lists only in-frame clones, some missing. The sample carries over 250,000 clones, approximately 86% recorded once. Sequencing was carried out using PBMCs or T cells enriched from blood (not recorded which). The receptor was isolated from a woman under 30 who had recovered from COVID-19. The V gene is TRBV3-1 (or the pseudogene TRBV3-2), the J gene TRBJ1-1; TRBD1 is a possible D gene (6 bases). Here the CDR3 reads CASSPLRGGTEAFF. CDR3 DNA sequence: TGTGCCAGCAGCCCGCTAAGGGGGGGCACTGAAGCTTTCTTT.